The 9 T cell receptor beta chains given below trace back to one sample, sequenced in a study of identical twins. TCRdb independently ran MiXCR on the 5' RACE reads; one entry per CDR3 protein. The table lists under 1 million distinct CDR3 sequences, roughly an eighth of them singletons. The same data also contributed to another study, on yellow fever vaccine responses in identical twins.

The sequenced sample consisted of PBMCs. The receptors were sampled from a woman younger than 35 in good health.

With regard to this clonotype: A much larger clonotype is one base distant, so this may be a read error. The J gene is TRBJ2-1, the V gene TRBV20-1, with 11 bases aligning to TRBD1. V was pared by 5 bases and J by 9 bases, with 12 bases of the junction left unmatched. The CDR3 runs to 15 residues. CDR1 is DFQATT and CDR2 is SNEGSKA in the germline V gene (reference sequence). Here the CDR3 DNA reads TGCAGTGCTCGTAAACCCGGGACAGGGGGAGGTGAGCAGTTCTTC. As protein: CSARKPGTGGGEQFF.

This clonotype was seen repeatedly, ten times or more. The chain links TRBV28 to TRBJ2-5; 7 bases are shared with TRBD2. Trimming at V came to 4 bases and at J to 5 bases, leaving 19 bases not matched to a gene. Germline V CDR1 and CDR2: MDHEN, SYDVKM. The CDR3 extends over 18 amino acids. The CDR3 loop is CASSSTSRRSYILETQYF. For the CDR3, the DNA is TGTGCCAGCAGTTCGACTAGCCGTAGGTCGTATATCTTGGAGACCCAGTACTTC.

The chain combines TRBV5-6 with TRBJ2-3, with 14 bases that match TRBD2. The CDR3 length is 19 residues. The V gene end was trimmed by 4 bases and the J gene end by 5 bases; junction bases not matched to a gene: 15. The germline CDR1 and CDR2 sequences are SGHDT and YYEEEE. CDR3 nucleotides: TGTGCCAGCAGCCGGGGTGGGACAGGGACTAGCGGGAGACGAGATACGCAGTATTTT. Encoded protein: CASSRGGTGTSGRRDTQYF.

This clonotype was seen more than once but under ten times. The V gene is TRBV14, the J gene TRBJ2-7; D possibly matches TRBD1 or TRBD2 (7 bases each). The CDR3 totals 13 residues. CDR1 is SGHDN, CDR2 FVKESK, per germline. Deletions cut 4 bases from V and 7 bases from J, with 14 bases between. The CDR3 DNA reads as TGTGCCAGCAGCCCATCAGGGGGGGGGGAGCAGTACGTC. This translates into CASSPSGGGEQYV.

V and J are TRBV7-8 and TRBJ1-6, with D unresolved. V was cut by 5 bases and J by 0 bases, with 14 bases left in between. Germline V gene sequence: CDR1 SGHVS, CDR2 FQNEAQ. The CDR3 covers 17 residues. The CDR3 region has the DNA TGTGCCAGCAGCCCCCGCCAGCCACGCTCCTATAATTCACCCCTCCACTTT. Translated, it gives CASSPRQPRSYNSPLHF.

The CDR3 protein is CASRSPGGETQYF. CDR3 coding DNA: TGTGCCAGCAGGTCGCCCGGGGGAGAGACCCAGTACTTC. The chain is built from TRBV6-1 and TRBJ2-5, with D tentatively TRBD2 (6 bases). Germline loops: CDR1 MNHNS, CDR2 SASEGT. V was pared by 6 bases and J by 4 bases, with 12 bases between. The CDR3 extends over 13 amino acids.

This chain uses TRBV24-1 with TRBJ2-2; 11 bases fit TRBD1. Germline values: CDR1 KGHDR, CDR2 SFDVKD. The V segment lost 2 bases and the J segment 4 bases; nucleotides outside the gene matches: 8. The CDR3 totals 18 residues. For the CDR3, the DNA is TGTGCCACCAGTGATTACGGACAGGGGGCAAGGGGCACCGGGGAGCTGTTTTTT. The encoded protein is CATSDYGQGARGTGELFF.

The table lists this clonotype with a few counts. The V call is TRBV27, the J call TRBJ2-3, with 8 bases that match TRBD2. Per germline, CDR1 MNHEY and CDR2 SMNVEV (reference sequence). Trimming took 3 bases from V and 5 from J; bases not matched to a gene: 4. The CDR3 runs to 14 residues. As DNA, the CDR3 is TGTGCCAGCAGTTTGAGCGGGAGTGTAGATACGCAGTATTTT. It codes for CASSLSGSVDTQYF.

There are many counts of this clonotype. The J gene is TRBJ2-7, the V gene TRBV11-2, with D perhaps TRBD2 (6 bases). Trimming took 0 bases from V and 7 from J, leaving 13 bases between them. The CDR3 contains 14 residues. Germline V CDR1 and CDR2: SGHAT, FQNNGV. This chain's CDR3 is CASSLDSSVGEQYF. In nucleotides, the CDR3 is TGTGCCAGCAGCTTAGACTCTAGCGTAGGAGAGCAGTACTTC.